The source of this TCR beta chain is a study of blood T cell repertoires in COVID-19. The overall study: The samples span acute and convalescent COVID-19 from the United States, Italy and Spain. PBMCs, B-cell-depleted T cells, or T cells were the source of the cDNA or gDNA that made up the material.

The CDR3 consists of 15 residues. V dropped 3 bases and J dropped 5 bases, with 16 bases sitting between them. Per germline, CDR1 SGHDN and CDR2 FVKESK. Authors' methods: Amplification of reference gene primers was used by the study to estimate nucleated cell counts. TCRdb's table, derived via immunoSEQ multiplex PCR, lists solely in-frame clones and lacks some. D and trimming come from the DNA, and the V and J calls and clone size come from that table. The sample lists around 620,000 clones, around 89% occurring once. The V gene is TRBV14, the J gene TRBJ1-2; no firm D call. The clonotype originates from a woman aged 18-29 years with acute or convalescent COVID-19. The sequencing sample was made of peripheral blood. The CDR3 protein is CASSHRPGVGYGYTF. The CDR3 nucleotides are TGTGCCAGCAGCCACAGACCGGGTGTTGGATATGGCTACACCTTC.